A selection of T cell receptor beta chains follows, all from one sample in a study of stem cell transplantation in POMP-related autoinflammatory disease. TCRdb's copy holds only in-frame clones and misses some; the assay was immunoSEQ multiplex PCR. The sample holds 20,000 to 30,000 clones; around 83% are singletons and the top ten take approximately 2.4%. The source was CD4+ T cells from PBMCs, collected before stem cell transplantation. These receptors originate from a human donor with POMP-related autoinflammation and immune dysregulation (PRAID). Each CDR3 is given with its conserved first and last residue. Fields, in order: J gene, V gene, D gene, clone size, CDR3 DNA, CDR3 protein. A D gene is named only where the DNA matches it firmly. Rows may omit the clone size; those that give it use once, few, many or a size class.

>TRBJ1-6|TRBV6-6|.|once
TGTGCCAGCAGTTACGCATCAGGGGTCAGCCCCCTCCACTTT
CASSYASGVSPLHF
>TRBJ1-2|TRBV5-6|.|.
TGTGCCAGCAGCTCCCGGGACCCAAGGGGAGGCTACACCTTC
CASSSRDPRGGYTF
>TRBJ2-7|TRBV5-1|.|medium-sized
TGCGCCAGCAGCTTGGGAGGGGACACCTACGAGCAGTACTTC
CASSLGGDTYEQYF
>TRBJ2-2|TRBV5-1|.|.
TGCGCCAGCAGCTTTTTCGGGCCCCTAACCGGTACCGGGGAGCTGTTTTTT
CASSFFGPLTGTGELFF
>TRBJ2-7|TRBV5-1|TRBD2|.
TGCGCCAGCAGCTTGACTAGCGGGGGATCTTACGAGCAGTACTTC
CASSLTSGGSYEQYF
>TRBJ2-3|TRBV10-1|.|.
TGCGCCAGCAGTGAGGGGACCCCCGGGGATACGCAGTATTTT
CASSEGTPGDTQYF
>TRBJ1-1|TRBV10-3|TRBD1|.
TGTGCCATCAGTCACCAGGGGGTCCTTGAAGCTTTCTTT
CAISHQGVLEAFF
>TRBJ1-3|TRBV30|.|few
TGTGCCTGGAGTGTGACCACCGGGTCCCCCGACTTT
CAWSVTTGSPDF
>TRBJ1-4|TRBV2|.|few
TGTGCCAGCAGTGGGCCCAACACTGGCGGGGAAAAACTGTTTTTT
CASSGPNTGGEKLFF
>TRBJ2-2|TRBV9|TRBD2|.
TGTGCCAGCGGATGGAGTAGCGGGGGGCCGAACACCGGGGAGCTGTTTTTT
CASGWSSGGPNTGELFF